The 6 T cell receptor beta chains below come from one sample, sequenced in a study of spatial heterogeneity in lung cancer. Described time point: sample taken at primary tumor resection. From the 5' RACE reads, TCRdb called clonotypes with MiXCR, one entry per CDR3 protein. Of 5,500 to 6,500 distinct CDR3 sequences listed, around 13% were seen once; the top ten hold about 15%. The starting material was lung tissue, obtained at surgery. The receptors come from a human donor with early-stage non-small cell lung cancer.

This clonotype was seen at least ten times. This beta chain is a stray sequence in a library constructed for alpha chains; its clone size is not meaningful. The chain recombines TRBV7-2 with TRBJ2-3; 8 nucleotides match TRBD2. Germline CDR1 and CDR2: SGHTA and FQGNSA. J gave up 2 bases and V 5 bases, and 6 bases lay outside the gene matches. CDR3 length: 15 amino acids. The CDR3 is CASSKTSAVTDTQYF. DNA for the CDR3: TGTGCCAGCAGCAAGACTAGCGCCGTCACAGATACGCAGTATTTT. Together with reference TRBV7-2 and TRBJ2-3, the CDR3 gives the full variable domain: GAGVSQSPSNKVTEKGKDVELRCDPISGHTALYWYRQSLGQGLEFLIYFQGNSAPDKSGLPSDRFSAERTGGSVSTLTIQRTQQEDSAVYLCASSKTSAVTDTQYFGPGTRLTVL.

This clonotype has ten or more counts. The size of this beta chain means little, since it is a stray read in a library made for alpha chains. J is TRBJ2-6 and V is TRBV29-1; the D gene is possibly TRBD1 (5 bases). The CDR3 is 13 residues long. Germline values: CDR1 SQVTM, CDR2 ANQGSEA. The ends were cut back, 5 bases at V and 3 bases at J, with 8 bases in the middle. CDR3 bases: TGCAGCGTTCAGACAGATGGGGCCAACGTCCTGACTTTC. Amino acid sequence: CSVQTDGANVLTF.

Ten or more counts support this clonotype. Being off target in a library aimed at alpha chains, this beta chain has a size of little meaning. This sequence joins TRBV27 and TRBJ2-1; the match to TRBD2 covers 9 bases. The CDR3 has 13 residues. V was clipped by 2 bases and J by 9 bases; unmatched bases: 2. Germline lookup yields CDR1 MNHEY and CDR2 SMNVEV (reference sequence). CDR3 sequence: CASSLQTSGEQFF. The CDR3 DNA reads as TGTGCCAGCAGTTTACAGACTAGCGGTGAGCAGTTCTTC.

This clonotype appeared many times. Since the library was made to target alpha chains, this beta chain is a stray read and its abundance is not meaningful. J is TRBJ2-1 and V is TRBV7-2; D is unclear. The V end was cut by 6 bases, the J end by 3 bases, with 12 bases between. This CDR3 has 14 amino acids. CDR1 and CDR2 from the germline V gene are SGHTA and FQGNSA. CDR3 DNA sequence: TGTGCCAGCAGGTCTAGATCGGTCTACAATGAGCAGTTCTTC. It encodes CASRSRSVYNEQFF.

Sample share makes this clonotype medium-sized. This beta chain slipped into a library made for alpha chains as a stray read, so its size is not meaningful. The chain uses TRBV10-3 and TRBJ1-5; tentatively, D is TRBD1 (6 bases). This CDR3 spans 15 amino acids. V was pared by 2 bases and J by 3 bases, with 11 bases between. CDR1 and CDR2 from the germline V gene are ENHRY and SYGVKD. CDR3 in DNA: TGTGCCATCAGTGAGACAGGGAGGAACAATCAGCCCCAGCATTTT. This gives the protein CAISETGRNNQPQHF.

Details on this clonotype: The size of this beta chain means little, since it is a stray read in a library made for alpha chains. This sequence joins TRBV12-3 or TRBV12-4 and TRBJ1-5; D uncertain. The CDR3 is 14 amino acids. V was shortened by 5 bases and J by 5 bases, with 13 bases between the two germline ends. CDR3 amino acids: CASSTSAGDQPQHF. CDR3 coding DNA: TGTGCCAGCAGTACCTCCGCGGGTGATCAGCCCCAGCATTTT.